This TCR beta chain was retrieved from a study of siplizumab effects on memory and regulatory T cells. Study results and limitations: Under siplizumab, an average around 68% of mappable alloreactive CD4+ clones were Treg-derived, compared with roughly 27% in controls.

On this clone: Its specificity is unknown. No conserved phenylalanine or tryptophan ends this CDR3, so it is likely a read error. It is unclear where the CDR3 begins or ends on the DNA, so no DNA is shown, and the CDR3 is as TCRdb lists it.

Both ends counted, the CDR3 spans 14 residues. Germline assignment: CDR1 SGHTA and CDR2 FQGNSA. Sequencing was performed on unstimulated naive, memory, effector memory and TEMRA subsets derived from a few donor pairs. Generated by immunoSEQ multiplex PCR, the TCRdb table keeps only in-frame clones and is missing some. Found here are around 65,000 clones, roughly 85% of them singletons; the top ten hold about 0.42%. This chain joins TRBV7-2 and TRBJ2-3; the DNA was not compared with TRBD2, the D call given in the table. Sequenced sample: memory CD4+ T cells sorted from blood. This sequence was found in a human donor in good health. The CDR3 is CASSPHPSGEVLPC.